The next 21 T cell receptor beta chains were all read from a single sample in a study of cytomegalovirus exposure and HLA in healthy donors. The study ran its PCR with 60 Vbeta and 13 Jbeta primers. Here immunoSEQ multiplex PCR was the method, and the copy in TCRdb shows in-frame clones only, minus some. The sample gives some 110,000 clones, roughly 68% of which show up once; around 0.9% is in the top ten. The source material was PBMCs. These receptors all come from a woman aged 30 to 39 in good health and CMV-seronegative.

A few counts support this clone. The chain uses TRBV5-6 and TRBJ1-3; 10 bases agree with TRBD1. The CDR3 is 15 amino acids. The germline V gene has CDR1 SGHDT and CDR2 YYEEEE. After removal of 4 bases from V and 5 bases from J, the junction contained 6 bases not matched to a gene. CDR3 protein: CASSIGTGARNTIYF. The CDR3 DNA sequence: TGTGCCAGCAGCATTGGGACAGGGGCCAGAAACACCATATATTTT.

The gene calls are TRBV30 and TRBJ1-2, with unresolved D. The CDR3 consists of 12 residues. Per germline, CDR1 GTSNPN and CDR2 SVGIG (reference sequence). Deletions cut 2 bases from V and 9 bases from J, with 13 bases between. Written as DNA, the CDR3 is TGTGCCTGGAGTTCTTTAGTCGATAGCTACACCTTC. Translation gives CAWSSLVDSYTF. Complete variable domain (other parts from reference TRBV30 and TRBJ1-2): SQTIHQWPATLVQPVGSPLSLECTVEGTSNPNLYWYRQAAGRGLQLLFYSVGIGQISSEVPQNLSASRPQDRQFILSSKKLLLSDSGFYLCAWSSLVDSYTFGSGTRLTVV.

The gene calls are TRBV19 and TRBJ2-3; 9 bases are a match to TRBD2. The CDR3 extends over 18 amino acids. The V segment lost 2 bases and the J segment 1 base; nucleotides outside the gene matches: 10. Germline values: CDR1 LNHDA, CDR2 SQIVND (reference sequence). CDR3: CASSISRGSSGGTDTQYF. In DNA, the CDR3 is TGTGCCAGTAGTATAAGTCGAGGATCTAGCGGGGGCACAGATACGCAGTATTTT.

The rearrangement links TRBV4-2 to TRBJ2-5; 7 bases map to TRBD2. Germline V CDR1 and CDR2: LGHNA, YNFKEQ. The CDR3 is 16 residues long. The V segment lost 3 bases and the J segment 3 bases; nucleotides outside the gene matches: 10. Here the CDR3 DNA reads TGTGCCAGCAGCCAGTCTATAACGGGGGGAGAAGAGACCCAGTACTTC. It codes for CASSQSITGGEETQYF.

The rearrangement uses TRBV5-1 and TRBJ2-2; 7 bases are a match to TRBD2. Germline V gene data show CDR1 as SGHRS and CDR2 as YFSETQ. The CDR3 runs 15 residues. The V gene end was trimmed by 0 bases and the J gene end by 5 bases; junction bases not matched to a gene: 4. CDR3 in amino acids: CASSLGGRATGELFF. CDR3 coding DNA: TGCGCCAGCAGCTTGGGAGGGAGGGCGACCGGGGAGCTGTTTTTT.

DNA for the CDR3: TGTGCCAGCTCACCATGGGAGGGAACACAGCCCCAGCATTTT. Protein: CASSPWEGTQPQHF. This chain connects TRBV18 to TRBJ1-5; no firm D call. The CDR3 contains 14 residues. Germline V gene lookup returns CDR1 KGHSH and CDR2 LQKENI. Trimming removed 2 bases at V and 7 bases at J, with 12 bases between.

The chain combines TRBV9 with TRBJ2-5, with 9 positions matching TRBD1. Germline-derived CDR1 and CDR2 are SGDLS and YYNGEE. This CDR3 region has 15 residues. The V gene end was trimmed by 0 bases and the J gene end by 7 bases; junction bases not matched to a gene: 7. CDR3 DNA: TGTGCCAGCAGCGTAGTTGGACAGGGGAGTGGGACCCAGTACTTC. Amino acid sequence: CASSVVGQGSGTQYF.

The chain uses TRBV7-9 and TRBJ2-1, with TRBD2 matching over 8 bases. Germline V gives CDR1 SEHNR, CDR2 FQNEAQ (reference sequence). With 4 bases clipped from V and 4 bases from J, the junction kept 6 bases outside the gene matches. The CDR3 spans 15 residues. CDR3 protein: CASSSPGRGYNEQFF. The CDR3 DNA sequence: TGTGCCAGCAGCTCACCCGGGAGGGGGTACAATGAGCAGTTCTTC.

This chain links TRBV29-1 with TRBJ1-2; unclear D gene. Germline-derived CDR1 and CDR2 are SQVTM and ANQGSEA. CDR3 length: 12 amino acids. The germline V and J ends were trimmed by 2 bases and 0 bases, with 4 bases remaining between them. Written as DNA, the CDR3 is TGCAGCGTTGAAACTGCTAACTATGGCTACACCTTC. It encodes CSVETANYGYTF.

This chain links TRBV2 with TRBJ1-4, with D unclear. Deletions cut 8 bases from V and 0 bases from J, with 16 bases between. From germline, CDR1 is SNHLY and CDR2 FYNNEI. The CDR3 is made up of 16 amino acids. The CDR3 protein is CASRDPPAATNEKLFF. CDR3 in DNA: TGTGCCAGCCGAGACCCCCCGGCGGCAACTAATGAAAAACTGTTTTTT. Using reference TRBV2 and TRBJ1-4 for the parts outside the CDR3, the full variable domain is EPEVTQTPSHQVTQMGQEVILRCVPISNHLYFYWYRQILGQKVEFLVSFYNNEISEKSEIFDDQFSVERPDGSNFTLKIRSTKLEDSAMYFCASRDPPAATNEKLFFGSGTQLSVL.

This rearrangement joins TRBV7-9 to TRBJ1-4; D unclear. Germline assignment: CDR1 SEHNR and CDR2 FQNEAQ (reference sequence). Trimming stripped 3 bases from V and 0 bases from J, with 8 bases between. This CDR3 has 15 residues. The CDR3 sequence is CASSFPSTTNEKLFF. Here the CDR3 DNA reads TGTGCCAGCAGCTTCCCCAGTACAACTAATGAAAAACTGTTTTTT.

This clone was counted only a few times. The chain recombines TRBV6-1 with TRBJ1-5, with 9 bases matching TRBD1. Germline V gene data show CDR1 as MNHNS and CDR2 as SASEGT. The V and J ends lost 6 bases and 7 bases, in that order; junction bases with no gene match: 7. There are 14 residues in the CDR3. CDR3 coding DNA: TGTGCCAGCAGAACTACAGGGGGCTCGCAGCCCCAGCATTTT. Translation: CASRTTGGSQPQHF.

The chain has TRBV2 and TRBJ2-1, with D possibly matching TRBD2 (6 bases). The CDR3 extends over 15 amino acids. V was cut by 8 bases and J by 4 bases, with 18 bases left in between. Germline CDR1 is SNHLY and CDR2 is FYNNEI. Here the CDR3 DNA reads TGTGCCAGCCTGGGCGGGAAACTAACATACAATGAGCAGTTCTTC. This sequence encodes CASLGGKLTYNEQFF.

CDR3 loop: CASSGLSYEQYF. The CDR3 DNA follows: TGTGCCAGCAGTGGGCTCTCCTACGAGCAGTACTTC. The chain joins TRBV6-1 to TRBJ2-7; D not resolved. The CDR3 consists of 12 residues. Between the trimmed V and J ends, which lost 4 bases and 0 bases, there was a span of 4 bases. Germline V gene lookup returns CDR1 MNHNS and CDR2 SASEGT.

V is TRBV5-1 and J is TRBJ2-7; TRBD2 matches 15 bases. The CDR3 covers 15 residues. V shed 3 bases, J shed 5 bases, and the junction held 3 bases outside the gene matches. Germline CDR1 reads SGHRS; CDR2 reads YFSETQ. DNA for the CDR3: TGCGCCAGCAGCTGGGGACTAGCGGGGGGAAACGAGCAGTACTTC. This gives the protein CASSWGLAGGNEQYF.

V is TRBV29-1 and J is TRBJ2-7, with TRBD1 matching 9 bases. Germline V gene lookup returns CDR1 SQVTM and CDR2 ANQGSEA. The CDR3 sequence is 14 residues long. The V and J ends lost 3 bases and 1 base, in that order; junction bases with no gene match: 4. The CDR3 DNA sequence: TGCAGCGTTGATCTGGGACAGGGATCCTACGAGCAGTACTTC. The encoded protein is CSVDLGQGSYEQYF.

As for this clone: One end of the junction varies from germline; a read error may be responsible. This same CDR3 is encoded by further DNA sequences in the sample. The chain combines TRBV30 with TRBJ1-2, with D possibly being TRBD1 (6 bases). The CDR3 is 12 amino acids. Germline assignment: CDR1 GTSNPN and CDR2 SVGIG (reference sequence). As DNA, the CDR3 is TGCGCCTGGAGTAGGACAGAGTCTGGCTACACCTTC. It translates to CAWSRTESGYTF.

The CDR3, as DNA: TGTGCCAGCAGGGACTTGCGACTGAACACTGAAGCTTTCTTT. Translating gives CASRDLRLNTEAFF. The genes are TRBV6-1 and TRBJ1-1; D unclear. Germline lookup yields CDR1 MNHNS and CDR2 SASEGT. The V gene lost 6 bases and the J gene lost 0 bases, with 11 bases spanning the gap. There are 14 residues in the CDR3.

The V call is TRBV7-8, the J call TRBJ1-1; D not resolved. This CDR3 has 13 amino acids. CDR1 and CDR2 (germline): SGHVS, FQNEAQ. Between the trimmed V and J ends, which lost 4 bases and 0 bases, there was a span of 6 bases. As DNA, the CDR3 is TGTGCCAGCAGCTCTGGGCTGAACACTGAAGCTTTCTTT. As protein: CASSSGLNTEAFF.

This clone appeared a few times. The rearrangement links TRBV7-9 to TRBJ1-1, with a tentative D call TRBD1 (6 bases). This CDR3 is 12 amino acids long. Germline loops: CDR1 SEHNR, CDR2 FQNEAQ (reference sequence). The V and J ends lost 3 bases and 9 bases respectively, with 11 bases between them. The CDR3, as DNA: TGTGCCAGCAGCTTCCAACAGGGCAAAGCTTTCTTT. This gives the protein CASSFQQGKAFF.

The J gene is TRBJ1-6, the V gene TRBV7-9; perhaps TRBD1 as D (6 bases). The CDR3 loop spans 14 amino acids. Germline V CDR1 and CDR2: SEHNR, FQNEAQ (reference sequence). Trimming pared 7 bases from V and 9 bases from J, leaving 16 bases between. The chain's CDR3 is CASTPWEGGSPLHF. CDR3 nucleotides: TGTGCCAGCACCCCATGGGAGGGGGGTTCACCCCTCCACTTT.